Each of the 16 T cell receptor beta chains below was sequenced from the same sample in a study of tumor-infiltrating lymphocytes in oesophageal squamous cell carcinoma. TCRdb ran MiXCR on the PCR reads and lists one entry per CDR3 protein. The table lists fewer than 20,000 distinct CDR3 sequences, around 44% of them singletons, with 25% to 35% in the top ten. Specimen: esophageal tumor tissue. The receptors originated from a male donor with esophageal squamous cell carcinoma.

The V call is TRBV10-1, the J call TRBJ2-1; the match to TRBD2 covers 13 bases. Matching the DNA end better, TRBJ2-3 makes the J call doubtful. This CDR3 comprises 18 residues. The germline CDR1 and CDR2 sequences are WNHNN and SYGVQD (reference sequence). CDR3 amino acids: CASSELLAGGQHTDTQYF. The CDR3 nucleotides read TGCGCCAGCAGTGAGTTACTAGCGGGAGGGCAGCACACAGATACGCAGTATTTT.

This chain uses TRBV7-9 with TRBJ2-7; D is ambiguous. V was clipped by 5 bases and J by 4 bases, with 12 bases between them. Germline V gene sequence: CDR1 SEHNR, CDR2 FQNEAQ (reference sequence). This CDR3 has 13 residues. Here the CDR3 reads CASSTDNLYEQYF. DNA of the CDR3: TGTGCCAGCAGCACTGACAATCTTTACGAGCAGTACTTC.

This clonotype has just a few counts. CDR3 in amino acids: CASSLEGVGVGYTF. In DNA, the CDR3 is TGTGCCAGCAGCTTAGAGGGGGTGGGGGTCGGCTACACCTTC. J is TRBJ1-2 and V is TRBV7-9, with TRBD1 as a possible D gene (6 bases). This CDR3 contains 14 residues. V was cut by 1 base and J by 8 bases, with 14 bases left in between. From germline, CDR1 is SEHNR and CDR2 FQNEAQ (reference sequence).

This clonotype was seen many times. The J gene is TRBJ2-3, the V gene TRBV5-8, with no clear D. The germline V gene encodes CDR1 SGHTS and CDR2 YDEGEE. The CDR3 sequence is 14 residues long. Trimming removed 1 base at V and 0 bases at J, with 6 bases between. In nucleotides, the CDR3 is TGTGCCAGCAGCTTGCACTCTAGCACAGATACGCAGTATTTT. The encoded protein is CASSLHSSTDTQYF.

Turning to this clonotype: A much bigger clone sits one base away, suggesting this may be a read error. This chain joins TRBV5-1 and TRBJ2-5, with D perhaps TRBD1 or TRBD2 (5 bases each). The assigned J gene may be wrong: the sequence end matches TRBJ2-1 better. This CDR3 contains 15 residues. CDR1 is SGHRS and CDR2 is YFSETQ in the germline V gene. This CDR3 is CASLYLPGATYEQFF. In DNA, the CDR3 is TGCGCCAGCCTTTATCTGCCCGGGGCTACCTACGAGCAGTTCTTC.

CDR3 coding DNA: TGTGCCAGCAGCTTAGCGGAGACCCAGTACTTC. Protein product: CASSLAETQYF. The rearrangement joins TRBV7-6 to TRBJ2-4, with D unclear. The J call could be wrong; TRBJ2-5 is a better fit for the DNA end. This CDR3 comprises 11 residues. Germline V CDR1 and CDR2: SGHVS, FNYEAQ.

This clonotype was counted only a few times. The V gene is TRBV7-2, the J gene TRBJ2-4, with 9 bases identical to TRBD2. Matching the DNA end better, TRBJ2-5 makes the J call doubtful. The CDR3 covers 14 residues. Germline loops: CDR1 SGHTA, CDR2 FQGNSA. The CDR3 is CASSFSGRGETQYF. The DNA for the CDR3 is TGTGCCAGCAGCTTTAGCGGGAGAGGGGAGACCCAGTACTTC.

This clonotype has a count of ten or more. V usage is TRBV12-5 and J usage is TRBJ2-1, with a weak D call TRBD1 (6 bases). This CDR3 has 12 amino acids. V was trimmed by 5 bases and J by 7 bases, leaving 9 bases between them. Germline assignment: CDR1 LGHNT and CDR2 FRNRAP. In DNA, the CDR3 is TGTGCTAGTGGTAGGGGGTGGAATGAGCAGTTCTTC. Translation gives CASGRGWNEQFF.

This clonotype has a count of ten or more. The gene calls are TRBV28 and TRBJ1-2; D is perhaps TRBD1 (5 bases). Germline-derived CDR1 and CDR2 are MDHEN and SYDVKM. The V end lost 3 bases, the J end lost 1 base, and 12 bases lay between the germline ends. The CDR3 consists of 15 residues. The CDR3 loop is CASSLWQGINYGYTF. CDR3 nucleotide sequence: TGTGCCAGCAGTTTGTGGCAGGGAATTAACTATGGCTACACCTTC.

The CDR3 reads CATSRAQSGWGNEQYF. CDR3 sequence (DNA): TGTGCCACCAGCAGAGCGCAGAGCGGGTGGGGGAATGAGCAGTACTTC. The J gene is TRBJ2-5, the V gene TRBV15, with D maybe TRBD2 (6 bases). Germline V gene lookup returns CDR1 LNHNV and CDR2 YYDKDF (reference sequence). V dropped 1 base and J dropped 11 bases, with 23 bases sitting between them. This CDR3 comprises 16 residues. The full variable domain, rest sourced from reference TRBV15 and TRBJ2-5, is DAMVIQNPRYQVTQFGKPVTLSCSQTLNHNVMYWYQQKSSQAPKLLFHYYDKDFNNEADTPDNFQSRRPNTSFCFLDIRSPGLGDTAMYLCATSRAQSGWGNEQYFGPGTRLLVL.

This clonotype was observed a handful of times. The conserved phenylalanine or tryptophan normally closing the CDR3 is absent here, so this likely arose from a read error. Because the CDR3's place on the DNA is in doubt, the DNA is left out and the CDR3 is given as listed by TCRdb. The V and J genes are TRBV28 and TRBJ2-6; whether TRBD1, the table's D call, matches the DNA was not checked. Looked up from germline, CDR1 is MDHEN and CDR2 is SYDVKM. The CDR3 spans 17 amino acids, including both terminal residues. The CDR3 reads CASSLSQGSGSPLHFGN.

The gene calls are TRBV7-2 and TRBJ2-6; no firm D call. The end of the DNA aligns better with TRBJ2-7, so the J call may be wrong. The germline V gene encodes CDR1 SGHTA and CDR2 FQGNSA. This CDR3 contains 13 residues. The CDR3 DNA is TGTGCCAGCAGCTTAGAGAGAAAGGTCGAGCAGTACTTC. The encoded protein is CASSLERKVEQYF.

On this clonotype itself: The junction departs from germline at one end; a sequencing error may be responsible. This rearrangement joins TRBV7-2 to TRBJ1-6; D gene ambiguous. CDR1 SGHTA and CDR2 FQGNSA come from the germline V gene. The CDR3 runs to 14 residues. In nucleotides, the CDR3 is TGTGCCAGCAGCTTACAAGACGGACTCTACGAGCAGTACTTT. It specifies CASSLQDGLYEQYF.

This clonotype was seen a few times. This chain links TRBV7-2 with TRBJ2-5; D is unresolved. The DNA end is a closer match to TRBJ2-4, so the J assignment may be wrong. The CDR3 totals 13 residues. Germline lookup yields CDR1 SGHTA and CDR2 FQGNSA. CDR3 DNA: TGTGCCAGATACGACACCGCCAAAAACATTCAGTACTTC. Translation gives CARYDTAKNIQYF.

This clonotype was detected a few times. The CDR3 bases are TGTGCCAGCAGCTTCACTAGCGGTCTAAGCTCCTACAATGAGCAGTTCTTC. Amino acid sequence: CASSFTSGLSSYNEQFF. The V gene is TRBV7-2, the J gene TRBJ2-1; 8 bases are a match to TRBD2. With V trimmed by 3 bases and J by 0 bases, 7 bases remained unmatched. The germline CDR1 and CDR2 sequences are SGHTA and FQGNSA. This CDR3 is built from 17 residues.

The rearrangement joins TRBV24-1 to TRBJ2-1; 13 bases match TRBD2. The trim removed 3 bases at V and 0 bases at J, leaving 7 bases unmatched. The CDR3 is 19 residues long. Per the germline V gene, CDR1 is KGHDR and CDR2 is SFDVKD. The DNA of the CDR3 is TGTGCCACCAGTGATCCAGGGACTAGCGGGGACAGCTCCTACAATGAGCAGTTCTTC. It specifies CATSDPGTSGDSSYNEQFF.